The rows below give T cell receptor beta chains drawn from one sample of a study of blood T cells in healthy people across ages. TCRdb called the 5' RACE reads again in MiXCR, with one record for every CDR3 protein. The sample carries around 790,000 distinct CDR3 sequences, more than 40% recorded once. Sequenced input: blood. These receptors originate from a man between 60 and 75 years old in good health. The CDR3 runs from the conserved cysteine through the conserved F or W. Fields, in order: D gene, V gene, J gene, clone size, CDR3 DNA, CDR3 protein. A D gene is named only where the DNA matches it firmly. Only some rows state a clone size, as once, few, many or a class for expanded clones.

D: NA
V: TRBV7-9
J: TRBJ2-3
size: NA
DNA: TGTGCCAGCAGCGGGTGGACTGCCCAGGATACGCAGTATTTT
CDR3: CASSGWTAQDTQYF

D: NA
V: TRBV11-2
J: TRBJ2-2
size: NA
DNA: TGTGCCAGCAGCCCAATCGCGGTATTGGCCGGGGAGCTGTTTTTT
CDR3: CASSPIAVLAGELFF

D: NA
V: TRBV9
J: TRBJ2-7
size: few
DNA: TGTGCCAGCAGCTTGGACGGGATCGAGCAGTACTTC
CDR3: CASSLDGIEQYF

D: NA
V: TRBV29-1
J: TRBJ2-7
size: few
DNA: TGCAGCGTTGCGGACAGCTTCTACGAGCAGTACTTC
CDR3: CSVADSFYEQYF

D: NA
V: TRBV28
J: TRBJ1-5
size: NA
DNA: TGTGCCAGCCGCAGGGATCAGCCCCAGCATTTT
CDR3: CASRRDQPQHF

D: NA
V: TRBV28
J: TRBJ2-7
size: NA
DNA: TGTGCCAGCAGCCTCTTTACCCTGTCCTACGAGCAGTACTTC
CDR3: CASSLFTLSYEQYF

D: TRBD2
V: TRBV5-5
J: TRBJ2-7
size: many
DNA: TGTGCCAGCAGACCAGGATCCCCCGGCGGGGGTATTTACGAGCAGTACTTC
CDR3: CASRPGSPGGGIYEQYF

D: TRBD1
V: TRBV24-1
J: TRBJ2-1
size: NA
DNA: TGTGCCACCAGCCACGGGACAGGGGGGTCCTACAATGAGCAGTTCTTC
CDR3: CATSHGTGGSYNEQFF

D: TRBD2
V: TRBV6-5
J: TRBJ2-1
size: few
DNA: TGTGCCAACAGCCCGACTAGCGGGGGTTACAATGAGCAGTTCTTC
CDR3: CANSPTSGGYNEQFF

D: TRBD1
V: TRBV11-2
J: TRBJ1-5
size: NA
DNA: TGTGCCAGCAGCCGTACTACAGGGGTAGCTCAGCCCCAGCATTTT
CDR3: CASSRTTGVAQPQHF

D: TRBD1
V: TRBV5-1
J: TRBJ2-5
size: NA
DNA: TGCGCCAGCAGCTCCAAGACAGGGGGCCTTCAAGAGACCCAGTACTTC
CDR3: CASSSKTGGLQETQYF

D: TRBD1
V: TRBV6-2/TRBV6-3
J: TRBJ2-7
size: NA
DNA: TGTGCCAGCAGCCCGGGACAGGTTTTATACGAGCAGTACTTC
CDR3: CASSPGQVLYEQYF

D: NA
V: TRBV30
J: TRBJ2-7
size: NA
DNA: TGTGCCACGGAAGGTGGCCGACGCGAGCAGTACTTC
CDR3: CATEGGRREQYF

D: NA
V: TRBV28
J: TRBJ1-1
size: NA
DNA: TGTGCCAGCAGTTTAGGTGGCGCGGGGATGGACACTGAAGCTTTCTTT
CDR3: CASSLGGAGMDTEAFF

D: TRBD1
V: TRBV6-1
J: TRBJ2-7
size: few
DNA: TGTGCCGCACAACCCATACAGGGGCAATACGAGCAGTACTTC
CDR3: CAAQPIQGQYEQYF

D: NA
V: TRBV5-1
J: TRBJ2-5
size: NA
DNA: TGCGCCAGCAGCTCGGGGGGCTCCCGGGAGCAGTACTTC
CDR3: CASSSGGSREQYF

D: TRBD1
V: TRBV12-3/TRBV12-4
J: TRBJ1-1
size: NA
DNA: TGTGCCAGCAGACGACAGGGGACGGTAAACACTGAAGCTTTCTTT
CDR3: CASRRQGTVNTEAFF

D: NA
V: TRBV30
J: TRBJ1-4
size: NA
DNA: TGTGCCTGGAGTAGGCCCGATAATGAAAAACTGTTTTTT
CDR3: CAWSRPDNEKLFF

D: NA
V: TRBV20-1
J: TRBJ1-1
size: few
DNA: TGCAGTTCCCCGGGGGGAACGAACACTGAAGCTTTCTTT
CDR3: CSSPGGTNTEAFF

D: TRBD2
V: TRBV9
J: TRBJ2-1
size: NA
DNA: TGTGCCAGCAGCGCCCAACTAGCGGGGGGGTACAATGAGCAGTTCTTC
CDR3: CASSAQLAGGYNEQFF

D: TRBD2
V: TRBV4-3
J: TRBJ2-1
size: many
DNA: TGCGCCAGCAGCCAGACTAGCGGGGGGGTCGATGAGCAGTTCTTC
CDR3: CASSQTSGGVDEQFF

D: NA
V: TRBV12-3/TRBV12-4
J: TRBJ1-2
size: few
DNA: TGTGCCAGCAGTTTAGCCTCCGGGACAATGGGAGGCTACACCTTC
CDR3: CASSLASGTMGGYTF

D: NA
V: TRBV6-2/TRBV6-3
J: TRBJ2-6
size: NA
DNA: TGTGCCAGCATCGGTTCTGGGGCCAACGTCCTGACTTTC
CDR3: CASIGSGANVLTF

D: NA
V: TRBV20-1
J: TRBJ1-5
size: once
DNA: TGCAGTGCTAGAGATCGATCCAGGACAGCGGGTTATCAGCCCCAGCATTTT
CDR3: CSARDRSRTAGYQPQHF

D: TRBD2
V: TRBV10-3
J: TRBJ2-7
size: few
DNA: TGTGCCATCAGTGAGACCGGGACTAGCGCCTACGAGCAGTACTTC
CDR3: CAISETGTSAYEQYF

D: TRBD1
V: TRBV6-6
J: TRBJ2-7
size: NA
DNA: TGTGCCAGCACCAGACAGGGGATCTACGAGCAGTACTTC
CDR3: CASTRQGIYEQYF

D: TRBD2
V: TRBV7-2
J: TRBJ2-1
size: few
DNA: TGTGCCAGCACTCAAGGACTAGCCCTTTCCTACAATGAGCAGTTCTTC
CDR3: CASTQGLALSYNEQFF

D: TRBD2
V: TRBV7-2
J: TRBJ2-1
size: few
DNA: TGTGCCAGCAGCTTCGGACTAGCGGGGGGCCGGAATGAGCAGTTCTTC
CDR3: CASSFGLAGGRNEQFF

D: NA
V: TRBV9
J: TRBJ1-1
size: once
DNA: TGTGCCAGCAGCGTGGATTCGGGTACTCCTGAAGCTTTCTTT
CDR3: CASSVDSGTPEAFF

D: NA
V: TRBV2
J: TRBJ1-5
size: NA
DNA: TGTGCCAGCAGTGTCGACGGGTTTTTTCAGCCCCAGCATTTT
CDR3: CASSVDGFFQPQHF

D: NA
V: TRBV5-1
J: TRBJ1-1
size: NA
DNA: TGCGCCAGCAGCGCGGGACCGCCTTCGACCACTGAAGCTTTCTTT
CDR3: CASSAGPPSTTEAFF

D: NA
V: TRBV5-1
J: TRBJ2-5
size: NA
DNA: TGCGCCAGCAGCTTGGGTTCCCCCGGCTCGGCTTGGGCAGGCCTACAAGAGACCCAGTACTTC
CDR3: CASSLGSPGSAWAGLQETQYF

D: NA
V: TRBV20-1
J: TRBJ2-7
size: NA
DNA: TGCAGTGCTAGGTCGACTCACAGCGCCTACGAGCAGTACTTC
CDR3: CSARSTHSAYEQYF

D: NA
V: TRBV5-1
J: TRBJ2-3
size: many
DNA: TGTGCCAGCAGCTTAGCGGGCACAGATACGCAGTATTTT
CDR3: CASSLAGTDTQYF

D: TRBD1
V: TRBV6-2/TRBV6-3
J: TRBJ2-2
size: NA
DNA: TGTGCCAGCAGTTGGGGACAGTCGAACACCGGGGAGCTGTTTTTT
CDR3: CASSWGQSNTGELFF

D: NA
V: TRBV9
J: TRBJ1-1
size: NA
DNA: TGTGCCAGCAGCGCCCCAGGGTTTGAAGCTTTCTTT
CDR3: CASSAPGFEAFF

D: TRBD1
V: TRBV7-3
J: TRBJ2-5
size: many
DNA: TGTGCCAGCAGCTCGACAGGGGGCCAAGAGACCCAGTACTTC
CDR3: CASSSTGGQETQYF